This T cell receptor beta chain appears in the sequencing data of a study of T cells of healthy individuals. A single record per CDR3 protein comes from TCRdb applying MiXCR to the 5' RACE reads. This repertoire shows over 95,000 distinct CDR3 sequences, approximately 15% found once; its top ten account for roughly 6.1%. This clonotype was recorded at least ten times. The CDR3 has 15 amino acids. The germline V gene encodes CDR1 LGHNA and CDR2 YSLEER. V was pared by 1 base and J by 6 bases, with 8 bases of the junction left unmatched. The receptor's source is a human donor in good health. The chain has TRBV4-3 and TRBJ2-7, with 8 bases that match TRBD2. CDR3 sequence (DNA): TGCGCCAGCAGCCAAGCGTTAGCGGGGATTCTCGAGCAGTACTTC. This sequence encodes CASSQALAGILEQYF.